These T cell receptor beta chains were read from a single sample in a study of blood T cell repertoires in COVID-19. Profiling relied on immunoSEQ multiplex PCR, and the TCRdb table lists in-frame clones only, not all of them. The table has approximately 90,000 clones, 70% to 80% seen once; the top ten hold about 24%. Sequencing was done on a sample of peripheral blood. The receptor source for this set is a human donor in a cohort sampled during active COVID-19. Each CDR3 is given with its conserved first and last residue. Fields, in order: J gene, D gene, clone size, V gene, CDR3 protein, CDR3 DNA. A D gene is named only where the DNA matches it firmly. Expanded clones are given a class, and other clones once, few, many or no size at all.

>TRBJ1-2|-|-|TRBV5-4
CASSLGAGADYGYTF
TGTGCCAGCAGCTTGGGGGCAGGGGCGGACTATGGCTACACCTTC
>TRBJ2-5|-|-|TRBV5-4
CASSTRDPQETQYF
TGTGCCAGCAGCACCCGGGATCCCCAAGAGACCCAGTACTTC
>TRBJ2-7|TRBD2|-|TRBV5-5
CASSPRLAENYEQYF
TGTGCCAGCAGCCCTCGACTAGCGGAGAACTACGAGCAGTACTTC
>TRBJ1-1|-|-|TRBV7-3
CASSPGMGRGTEAFF
TGTGCCAGCAGCCCCGGTATGGGCAGGGGCACTGAAGCTTTCTTT
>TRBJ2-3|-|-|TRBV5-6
CASSFSYTDTQYF
TGTGCCAGCAGCTTCTCCTACACAGATACGCAGTATTTT
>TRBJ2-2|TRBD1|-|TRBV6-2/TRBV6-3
CASSQQGPGELFF
TGTGCCAGCAGTCAACAGGGGCCCGGGGAGCTGTTTTTT
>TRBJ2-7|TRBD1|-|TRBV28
CASSLGGGQGSYEQYF
TGTGCCAGCAGTTTAGGCGGGGGACAGGGGTCCTACGAGCAGTACTTC
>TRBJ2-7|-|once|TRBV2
CASCRDNNYEQYF
TGTGCCAGCTGCCGGGACAACAACTACGAGCAGTACTTC
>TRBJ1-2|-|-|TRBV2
CASSERQGGYGYTF
TGTGCCAGCAGTGAGCGGCAGGGAGGCTATGGCTACACCTTC
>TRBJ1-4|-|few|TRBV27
CASSTRGTLGEKLFF
TGTGCCAGCAGTACCCGGGGGACTTTGGGTGAAAAACTGTTTTTT
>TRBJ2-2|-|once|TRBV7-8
CASSLVTANTGELFF
TGTGCCAGCAGCTTAGTGACTGCAAACACCGGGGAGCTGTTTTTT
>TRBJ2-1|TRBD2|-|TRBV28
CASSSAAAGGIGGEQFF
TGTGCCAGCAGTTCCGCGGCAGCGGGAGGAATTGGAGGTGAGCAGTTCTTC
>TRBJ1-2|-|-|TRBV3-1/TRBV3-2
CASSPEGPFYGYTF
TGTGCCAGCAGTCCAGAGGGCCCCTTCTATGGCTACACCTTC
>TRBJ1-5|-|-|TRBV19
CASSLGQHSNQPQHF
TGTGCCAGTAGTTTGGGACAACATAGCAATCAGCCCCAGCATTTT